This record looks at one T cell receptor beta chain sequence and its context. Its antigen is unidentified. This entry is derived from a study of cytomegalovirus exposure and HLA in healthy donors. Study-wide results and caveats: Sequencing had likely introduced a cluster of highly shared sequence variants as an artifact.

CDR1 MNHEY and CDR2 SVGAGI come from the germline V gene. The CDR3 loop spans 15 amino acids. V shed 9 bases and J shed 2 bases, with 14 bases lying between them. PCR was performed using 60 Vbeta and 13 Jbeta primers. Repertoires were generated with immunoSEQ multiplex PCR, while TCRdb's copy carries only in-frame clones and drops some. This table holds about 190,000 clones, 81% found once. The sample was PBMCs. The receptor was derived from a woman younger than 35 in good health and CMV-seropositive. This chain links TRBV6-5 with TRBJ2-6; TRBD1 is a possible D gene (6 bases). DNA for the CDR3: TGTGCCAGTAAGAGACAGGAGGCTGGGGCCAACGTCCTGACTTTC. Translated, it gives CASKRQEAGANVLTF.